The 5 T cell receptor beta chains below all came from one sample that was sequenced in a study of blood T cell repertoires in COVID-19. Sequencing was performed with immunoSEQ multiplex PCR; in TCRdb, only in-frame clones are kept and a portion is missing. The table includes 150,000 or so clones, approximately 93% detected once. The sample taken for sequencing was peripheral blood. These TCRs come from a woman aged 55-70 years with COVID-19, enrolled during active disease.

The V and J genes are TRBV18 and TRBJ2-7; TRBD2 matches 9 bases. Germline V CDR1 and CDR2: KGHSH, LQKENI. V lost 1 base to trimming and J lost 0 bases; unmatched junction nucleotides: 16. CDR3 length: 20 amino acids. The CDR3 DNA follows: TGTGCCAGCTCACCACGAGGTAGGGTAGCGGGGGACTTACCCTCCTACGAGCAGTACTTC. The encoded protein is CASSPRGRVAGDLPSYEQYF. The whole variable domain, remainder taken from reference TRBV18 and TRBJ2-7, is NAGVMQNPRHLVRRRGQEARLRCSPMKGHSHVYWYRQLPEEGLKFMVYLQKENIIDESGMPKERFSAEFPKEGPSILRIQQVVRGDSAAYFCASSPRGRVAGDLPSYEQYFGPGTRLTVT.

The chain is built from TRBV6-5 and TRBJ1-2; maybe TRBD1 (5 bases). The germline CDR1 and CDR2 sequences are MNHEY and SVGAGI. V was cut by 6 bases and J by 4 bases, with 18 bases left in between. The CDR3 runs 15 residues. CDR3 in DNA: TGTGCCAGCAGCGCGGGACCGACGCCGGGCTATGGCTACACCTTC. This gives the protein CASSAGPTPGYGYTF.

V and J are TRBV14 and TRBJ1-3; D gene unclear. This CDR3 contains 16 residues. Trimming cost V 0 bases and J 2 bases, with 11 bases left between them. Germline values: CDR1 SGHDN, CDR2 FVKESK. The CDR3: CASSQDRARTGNTIYF. In DNA form, the CDR3 reads TGTGCCAGCAGCCAAGATCGAGCGAGGACTGGAAACACCATATATTTT.

The rearrangement joins TRBV9 to TRBJ2-1, with 10 positions matching TRBD2. With 3 bases clipped from V and 7 bases from J, the junction kept 7 bases outside the gene matches. The V gene's germline CDR1 is SGDLS and CDR2 YYNGEE. The CDR3 loop spans 15 amino acids. CDR3 sequence (DNA): TGTGCCAGCAGCGAAGCGGGGGGGCCCATAAATGAGCAGTTCTTC. It translates to CASSEAGGPINEQFF.

V gene TRBV7-9 combines with J gene TRBJ2-7; D is possibly TRBD2 (5 bases). CDR1 is SEHNR, CDR2 FQNEAQ, per germline (reference sequence). V was cut by 3 bases and J by 1 base, with 7 bases left in between. The CDR3 has 13 residues. CDR3 sequence (DNA): TGTGCCAGCAGCTTGACTACTTCCTACGAGCAGTACTTC. It codes for CASSLTTSYEQYF.